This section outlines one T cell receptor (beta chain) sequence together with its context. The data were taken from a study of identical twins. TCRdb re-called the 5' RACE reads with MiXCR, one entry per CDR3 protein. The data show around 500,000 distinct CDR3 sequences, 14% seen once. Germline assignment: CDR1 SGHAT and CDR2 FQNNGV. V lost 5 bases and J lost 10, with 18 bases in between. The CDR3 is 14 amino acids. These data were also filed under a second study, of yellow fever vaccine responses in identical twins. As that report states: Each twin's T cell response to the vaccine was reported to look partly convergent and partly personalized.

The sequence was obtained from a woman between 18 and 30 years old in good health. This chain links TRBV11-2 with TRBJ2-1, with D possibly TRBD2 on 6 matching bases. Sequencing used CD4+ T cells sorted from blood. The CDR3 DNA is TGTGCCAGCAGCCTCCCGAGGGTTCGGGGGGAGCAGTTCTTC. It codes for CASSLPRVRGEQFF. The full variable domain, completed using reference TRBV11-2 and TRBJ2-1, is EAGVAQSPRYKIIEKRQSVAFWCNPISGHATLYWYQQILGQGPKLLIQFQNNGVVDDSQLPKDRFSAERLKGVDSTLKIQPAKLEDSAVYLCASSLPRVRGEQFFGPGTRLTVL.